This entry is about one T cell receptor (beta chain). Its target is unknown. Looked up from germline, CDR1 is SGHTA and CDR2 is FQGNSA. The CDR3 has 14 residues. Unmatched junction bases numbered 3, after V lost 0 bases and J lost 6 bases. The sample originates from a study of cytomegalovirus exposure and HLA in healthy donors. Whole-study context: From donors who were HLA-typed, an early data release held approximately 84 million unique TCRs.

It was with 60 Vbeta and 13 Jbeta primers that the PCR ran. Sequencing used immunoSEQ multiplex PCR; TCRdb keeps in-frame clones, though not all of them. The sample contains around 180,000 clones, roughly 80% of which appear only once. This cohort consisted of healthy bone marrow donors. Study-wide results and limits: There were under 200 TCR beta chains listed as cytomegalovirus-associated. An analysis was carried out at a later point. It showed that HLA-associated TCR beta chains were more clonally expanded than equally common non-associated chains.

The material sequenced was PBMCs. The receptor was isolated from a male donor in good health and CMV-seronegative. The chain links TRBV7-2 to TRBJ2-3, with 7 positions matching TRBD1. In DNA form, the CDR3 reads TGTGCCAGCAGCTTAGCAGGGGGCGCGGATACGCAGTATTTT. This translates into CASSLAGGADTQYF.